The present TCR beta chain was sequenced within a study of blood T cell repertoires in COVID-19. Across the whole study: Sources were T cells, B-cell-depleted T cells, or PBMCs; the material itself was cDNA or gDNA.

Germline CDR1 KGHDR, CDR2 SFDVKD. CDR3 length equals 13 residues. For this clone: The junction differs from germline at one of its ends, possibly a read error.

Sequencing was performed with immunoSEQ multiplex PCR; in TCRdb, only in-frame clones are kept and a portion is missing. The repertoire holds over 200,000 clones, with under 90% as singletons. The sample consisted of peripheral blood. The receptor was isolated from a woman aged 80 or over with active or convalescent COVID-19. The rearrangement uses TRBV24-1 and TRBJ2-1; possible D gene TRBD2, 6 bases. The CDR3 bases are TGTGCCACGAGTGGCGGGGCCCTAAATGAGCAGTTCTTC. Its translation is CATSGGALNEQFF.